Given below is one T cell receptor (beta chain) in context. The antigen is undetermined. The data are from a study of cytomegalovirus exposure and HLA in healthy donors. V lost 0 bases and J lost 3, with 12 bases in between. The CDR3 runs to 16 residues. Germline CDR1 MNHEY, CDR2 SMNVEV (reference sequence). The study, taken as a whole, reports: A later analysis reported that several of the most significant clusters appeared to be linked to common viral pathogens, among them Epstein-Barr virus. CMV serostatus alone was available as immune exposure information.

Researchers ran the PCR with 60 Vbeta and 13 Jbeta primers. The data were produced by immunoSEQ multiplex PCR, yet TCRdb's version contains in-frame clones alone and is incomplete. The sample lists about 160,000 clones, approximately 77% occurring once. The clonotype originates from a middle-aged man in good health and CMV-seropositive. This sequence joins TRBV27 and TRBJ2-4; a possible D gene is TRBD1 (6 bases). The sample taken for sequencing was PBMCs. DNA of the CDR3: TGTGCCAGCAGTTTATCTCGGCAGGGGCACAAAAACATTCAGTACTTC. This codes for CASSLSRQGHKNIQYF.